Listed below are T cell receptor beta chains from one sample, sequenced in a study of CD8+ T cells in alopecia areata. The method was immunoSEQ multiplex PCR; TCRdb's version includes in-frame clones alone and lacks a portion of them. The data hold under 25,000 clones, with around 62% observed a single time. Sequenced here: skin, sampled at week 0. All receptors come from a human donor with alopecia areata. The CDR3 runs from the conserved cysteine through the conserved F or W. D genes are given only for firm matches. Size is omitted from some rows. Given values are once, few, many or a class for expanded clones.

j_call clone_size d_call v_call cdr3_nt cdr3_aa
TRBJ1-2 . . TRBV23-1 TGCGCCAGCAGTCAGCCGGACGTATCGGGGGAGGGCTACACCTTC CASSQPDVSGEGYTF
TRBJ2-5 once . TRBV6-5 TGTGCCAGCAGTTCTTGGGAGACCCAGTACTTC CASSSWETQYF
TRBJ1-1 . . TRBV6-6 TGTGCCAGCAGTACGGACGGGAACACTGAAGCTTTCTTT CASSTDGNTEAFF
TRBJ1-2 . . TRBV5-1 TGCGCCAGCAGCTTGAGAACCCACGGGCCGTCGATAGGCTACACCTTC CASSLRTHGPSIGYTF
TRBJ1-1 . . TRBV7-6 TGTGCCAGCAGTTACGACTTGAACACTGAAGCTTTCTTT CASSYDLNTEAFF
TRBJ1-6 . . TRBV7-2 TGTGCCAGCAGCTTAGCCGGCAGCACCTATAATTCACCCCTCCACTTT CASSLAGSTYNSPLHF
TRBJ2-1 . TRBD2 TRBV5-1 TGCGCCAGCTCGGGGGAGGGGAATGAGCAGTTCTTC CASSGEGNEQFF
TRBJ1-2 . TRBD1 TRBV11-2 TGTGCCAGCAGCCCCGCGACAGGGGACTACACCTTC CASSPATGDYTF
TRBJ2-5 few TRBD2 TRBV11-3 TGTGCCAGCAGCTCACCCTTAGCTAGCGGGGAGCGGACCCAGTACTTC CASSSPLASGERTQYF
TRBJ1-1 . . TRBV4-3 TGCGCCAGCAGCCAGGACCCGCGGGGCGCAACTGAAGCTTTCTTT CASSQDPRGATEAFF
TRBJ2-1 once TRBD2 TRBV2 TGTGCCAGCAGGCTAGCGGGGGGGGGCGATGAGCAGTTCTTC CASRLAGGGDEQFF
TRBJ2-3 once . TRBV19 TGTGCCAGTAGTATCCAGACAGGCGGACTGTCAGATACGCAGTATTTT CASSIQTGGLSDTQYF
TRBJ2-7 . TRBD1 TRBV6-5 TGTGCCAGCAGTTACTCGCAAGGGGGCCCCTACGAGCAGTACTTC CASSYSQGGPYEQYF
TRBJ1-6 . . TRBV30 TGTGCCTGGAGTGTCGGAGGCGGTAATTCACCCCTCCACTTT CAWSVGGGNSPLHF
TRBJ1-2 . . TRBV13 TGTGCCAGCAGCTTAGATGGGAATGGCTACACCTTC CASSLDGNGYTF
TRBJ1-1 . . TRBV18 TGTGCCAGCTCACCAGTGACGGGCGGACAGAACACTGAAGCTTTCTTT CASSPVTGGQNTEAFF
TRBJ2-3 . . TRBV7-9 TGTGCCAGCAGCTTAGCAAGGGGGGGTGCAGATACGCAGTATTTT CASSLARGGADTQYF
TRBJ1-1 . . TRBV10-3 TGTGCCATCAGTGAATTGAACGGCCCTGAAGCTTTCTTT CAISELNGPEAFF
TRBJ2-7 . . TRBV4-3 TGCGCCAGCAGCCAAAGAATAGGTGACGGTTACGAGCAGTACTTC CASSQRIGDGYEQYF
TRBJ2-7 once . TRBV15 TGTGCCACCAGCAGAGATTCGGGGGACATGGGGGAGCAGTACTTC CATSRDSGDMGEQYF
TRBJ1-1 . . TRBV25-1 TGTGCCAGCAGTGCCGGGGTGAAGAACACTGAAGCTTTCTTT CASSAGVKNTEAFF
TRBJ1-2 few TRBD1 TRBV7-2 TGTGCCAGCAGCCCGGGACAGGGTTACGGCTACACCTTC CASSPGQGYGYTF
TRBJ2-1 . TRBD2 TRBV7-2 TGTGCCAGCAGCGCACAACCCCTAGCGGGGGACCATGAGCAGTTCTTC CASSAQPLAGDHEQFF
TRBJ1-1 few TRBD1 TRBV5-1 TGCGCCAGCAGCCCGGGACAGGGCTCTGTGAACACTGAAGCTTTCTTT CASSPGQGSVNTEAFF
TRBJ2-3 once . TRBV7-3 TGTGCCAGCAGCTTAGCGTACCCCATTCGCACAGATACGCAGTATTTT CASSLAYPIRTDTQYF
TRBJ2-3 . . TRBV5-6 TGTGCCAGCAGCCTCCCAGGGTTTTTCACAGATACGCAGTATTTT CASSLPGFFTDTQYF
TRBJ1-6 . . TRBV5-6 TGTGCCAGCAGCTTGGGCCAGTCCTATAATTCACCCCTCCACTTT CASSLGQSYNSPLHF
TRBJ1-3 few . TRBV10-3 TGTGCCATCAGTGGCCGGTTTCGGAGGTCTGGAAACACCATATATTTT CAISGRFRRSGNTIYF
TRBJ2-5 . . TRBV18 TGTGCCAGCTGTGGTCAGACCGCCCAGGAAGAGACCCAGTACTTC CASCGQTAQEETQYF
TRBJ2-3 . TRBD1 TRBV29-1 TGCAGCGTTGAAGACCCCGGACAGGGGACAGATACGCAGTATTTT CSVEDPGQGTDTQYF
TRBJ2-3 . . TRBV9 TGTGCCAGCAGCGTATCCACAGATACGCAGTATTTT CASSVSTDTQYF
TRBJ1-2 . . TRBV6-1 TGTGCCAGCAGCATACAGGGTGGGGGCTATGGCTACACCTTC CASSIQGGGYGYTF
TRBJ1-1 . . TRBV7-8 TGTGCCAGCAGCTTAGGATTAGGGTCCCACATCAACACTGAAGCTTTCTTT CASSLGLGSHINTEAFF
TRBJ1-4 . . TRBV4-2 TGTGCCAGCAGCCCCCTCTACCTGAGGACTCTGCATGAAAAACTGTTTTTT CASSPLYLRTLHEKLFF
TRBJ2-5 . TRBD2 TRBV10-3 TGTGCCATCAGTGAGTCGATTAGCGGGGGCCGTCAGGAGGAGACCCAGTACTTC CAISESISGGRQEETQYF
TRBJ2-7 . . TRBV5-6 TGTGCCAGCAGCCGCGGGACAGCCGGAGGCGAGCAGTACTTC CASSRGTAGGEQYF
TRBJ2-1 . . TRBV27 TGTGCCAGCAGTTTACGATGGGCGGGGTCAGAGAATGAGCAGTTCTTC CASSLRWAGSENEQFF
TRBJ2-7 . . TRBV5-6 TGTGCCAGCAGCCCTAGCGCAGCGGGTACCTACGAGCAGTACTTC CASSPSAAGTYEQYF
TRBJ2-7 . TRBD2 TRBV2 TGTGCCAGCAGTCCTTCTAGCGGGGGGTCTCGAGAGCAGTACTTC CASSPSSGGSREQYF
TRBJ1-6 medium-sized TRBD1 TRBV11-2 TGTGCCAGCAGCTCGTACAGGGGGGAATCCTATAATTCACCCCTCCACTTT CASSSYRGESYNSPLHF
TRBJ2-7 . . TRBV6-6 TGTGCCAGCAGTTACTTACAGGAGCTAGGGCAGTACTTC CASSYLQELGQYF
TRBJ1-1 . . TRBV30 TGTGCCTGGAGTGCGAGGCCCATGAACACTGAAGCTTTCTTT CAWSARPMNTEAFF
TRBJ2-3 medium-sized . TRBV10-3 TGTGCCATCAGTAATCTAGCGATGGATACGCAGTATTTT CAISNLAMDTQYF
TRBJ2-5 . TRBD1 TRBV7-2 TGTGCCAGCACCCGGACAGGGGGCTCCGCGACCCAGTACTTC CASTRTGGSATQYF
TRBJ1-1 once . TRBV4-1 TGCGCCAGCAGCCCTGGGGGGCGGGAAGCTTTCTTT CASSPGGREAFF
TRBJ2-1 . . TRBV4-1 TGCGCCAGCAGCCGGTCCTTAGGACACTATGAGCAGTTCTTC CASSRSLGHYEQFF
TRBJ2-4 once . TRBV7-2 TGTGCCAGCAGCTCCCCGGGTGCCAAAAACATTCAGTACTTC CASSSPGAKNIQYF
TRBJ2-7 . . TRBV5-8 TGTGCCAGCAACCCCACCCCAGGGGCCAGCTACGAGCAGTACTTC CASNPTPGASYEQYF
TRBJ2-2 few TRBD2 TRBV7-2 TGCGCCAGCAGCCGATATCCGGGGGGGCCCAACACCGGGGAGCTGTTTTTT CASSRYPGGPNTGELFF
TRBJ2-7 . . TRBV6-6 TGTGCCAGCAGCCCATCCCTTCCCCGTGTTGTAGACTTC CASSPSLPRVVDF
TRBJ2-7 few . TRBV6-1 TGTGCCAGCAGTGAATCATGGGCCAGCTCCTACGAGCAGTACTTC CASSESWASSYEQYF
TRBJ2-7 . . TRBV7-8 TGTGCCAGCAGCTCGGGCCCGGTACCCTACGAGCAGTACTTC CASSSGPVPYEQYF
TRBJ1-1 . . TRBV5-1 TGCGCCAGCAGCTTGTCGGGGGTGAATACTGAAGCTTTCTTT CASSLSGVNTEAFF
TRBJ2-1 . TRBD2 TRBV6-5 TGTGCCAGCAAAGGGCTAGCGGGGGCCACCGTAGAGCAGTTCTTC CASKGLAGATVEQFF
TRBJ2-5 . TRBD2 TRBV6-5 TGTGCCAGCAGTCATACTAGCGGGGAGACCCAGTACTTC CASSHTSGETQYF
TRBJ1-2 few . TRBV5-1 TGCGCCAGCAGCTTGGGAGACAGGCCTTTCTATGGCTACACCTTC CASSLGDRPFYGYTF
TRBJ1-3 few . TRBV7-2 TGTGCCAGCCAGCCACAGGGATCTGGAAACACCATATATTTT CASQPQGSGNTIYF
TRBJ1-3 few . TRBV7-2 TGTGCCAGCAGCCGGGCGGGGGGCGAGGGAAACACCATATATTTT CASSRAGGEGNTIYF